This entry features one T cell receptor beta chain sequence. Germline trimming cut 1 base from V and 5 bases from J; bases unmatched to any gene: 3. CDR3 length: 15 residues. Per the germline V gene, CDR1 is SGHRS and CDR2 is YFSETQ. The data were obtained in a study of T cell changes during pregnancy in multiple sclerosis. The assay was immunoSEQ multiplex PCR, and TCRdb's table has in-frame clones only and misses some. The data contain about 33,000 clones, about 92% of them seen just once; the ten biggest clones take up less than 1.5%. The chain has TRBV5-1 and TRBJ1-4; 9 nucleotides match TRBD1. The clonotype originates from a female donor with multiple sclerosis, enrolled in a pregnancy study. The sample was PBMCs (not recorded whether the cells were cultured). This CDR3 reads CASSLRTGENEKLFF. CDR3 nucleotides: TGCGCCAGCAGCTTGAGGACAGGGGAAAATGAAAAACTGTTTTTT.